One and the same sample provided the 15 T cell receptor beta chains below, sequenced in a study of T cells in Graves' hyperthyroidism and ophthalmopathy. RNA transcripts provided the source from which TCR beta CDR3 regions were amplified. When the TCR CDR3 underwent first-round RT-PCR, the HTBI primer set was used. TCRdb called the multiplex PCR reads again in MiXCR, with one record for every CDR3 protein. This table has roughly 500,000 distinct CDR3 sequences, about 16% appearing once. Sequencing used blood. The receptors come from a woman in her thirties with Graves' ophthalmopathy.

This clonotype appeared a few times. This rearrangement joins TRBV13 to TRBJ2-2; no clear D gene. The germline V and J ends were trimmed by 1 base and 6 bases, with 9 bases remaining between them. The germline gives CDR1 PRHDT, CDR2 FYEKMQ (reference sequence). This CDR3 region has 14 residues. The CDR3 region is CASSLVAFPGELFF. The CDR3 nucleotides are TGTGCCAGCAGCTTAGTGGCCTTTCCCGGGGAGCTGTTTTTT. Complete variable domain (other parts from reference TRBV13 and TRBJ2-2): AAGVIQSPRHLIKEKRETATLKCYPIPRHDTVYWYQQGPGQDPQFLISFYEKMQSDKGSIPDRFSAQQFSDYHSELNMSSLELGDSALYFCASSLVAFPGELFFGEGSRLTVL.

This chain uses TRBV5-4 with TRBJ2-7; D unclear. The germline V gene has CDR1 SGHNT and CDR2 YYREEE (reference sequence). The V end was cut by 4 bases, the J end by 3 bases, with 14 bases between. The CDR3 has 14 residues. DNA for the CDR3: TGTGCCAGCAGCGAGCGAGAAAGGAGCTACGAGCAGTACTTC. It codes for CASSERERSYEQYF.

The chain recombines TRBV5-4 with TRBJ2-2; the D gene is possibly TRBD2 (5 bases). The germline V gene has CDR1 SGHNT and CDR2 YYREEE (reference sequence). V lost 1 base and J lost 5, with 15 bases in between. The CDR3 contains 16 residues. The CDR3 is CASSLYERLRTGELFF. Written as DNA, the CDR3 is TGTGCCAGCAGCTTGTATGAGCGGCTTAGAACCGGGGAGCTGTTTTTT.

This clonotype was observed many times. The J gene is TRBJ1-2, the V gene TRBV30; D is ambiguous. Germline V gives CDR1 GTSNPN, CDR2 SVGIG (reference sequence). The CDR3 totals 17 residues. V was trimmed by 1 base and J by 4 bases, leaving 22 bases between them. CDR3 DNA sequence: TGTGCCTGGAGTGAAAAATCCGAAAGACGGAAGACCTATGGCTACACCTTC. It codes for CAWSEKSERRKTYGYTF.

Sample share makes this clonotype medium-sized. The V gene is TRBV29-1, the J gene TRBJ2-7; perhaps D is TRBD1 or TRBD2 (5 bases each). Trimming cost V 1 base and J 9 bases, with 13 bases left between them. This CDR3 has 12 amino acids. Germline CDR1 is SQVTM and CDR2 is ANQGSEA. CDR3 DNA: TGCAGCGTTGAAGTTCAGGGAGTGAGGCAGTACTTC. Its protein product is CSVEVQGVRQYF.

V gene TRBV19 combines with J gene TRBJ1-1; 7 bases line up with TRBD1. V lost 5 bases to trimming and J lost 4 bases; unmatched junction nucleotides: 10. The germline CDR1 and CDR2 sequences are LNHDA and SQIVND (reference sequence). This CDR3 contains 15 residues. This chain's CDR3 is CASSEWGGQITEAFF. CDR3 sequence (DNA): TGTGCCAGTAGTGAGTGGGGGGGACAGATCACTGAAGCTTTCTTT. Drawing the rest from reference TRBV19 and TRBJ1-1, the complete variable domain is DGGITQSPKYLFRKEGQNVTLSCEQNLNHDAMYWYRQDPGQGLRLIYYSQIVNDFQKGDIAEGYSVSREKKESFPLTVTSAQKNPTAFYLCASSEWGGQITEAFFGQGTRLTVV.

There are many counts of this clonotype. Here the CDR3 DNA reads TGCGCCAGCAGCCCCGGACTAGCGGGAAAGGGGAGAGAAGAGCAGTACTTC. This sequence encodes CASSPGLAGKGREEQYF. The chain is built from TRBV5-1 and TRBJ2-7, with TRBD2 matching 12 bases. CDR1 is SGHRS, CDR2 YFSETQ, per germline. V lost 4 bases to trimming and J lost 7 bases; unmatched junction nucleotides: 15. The CDR3 is made up of 17 amino acids.

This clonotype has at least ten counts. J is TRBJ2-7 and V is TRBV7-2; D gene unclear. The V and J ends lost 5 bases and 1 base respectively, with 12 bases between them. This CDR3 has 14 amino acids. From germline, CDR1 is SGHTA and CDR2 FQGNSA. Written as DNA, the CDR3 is TGTGCCAGCAGCATTGGGTTCGGGTCCTACGAGCAGTACTTC. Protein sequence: CASSIGFGSYEQYF.

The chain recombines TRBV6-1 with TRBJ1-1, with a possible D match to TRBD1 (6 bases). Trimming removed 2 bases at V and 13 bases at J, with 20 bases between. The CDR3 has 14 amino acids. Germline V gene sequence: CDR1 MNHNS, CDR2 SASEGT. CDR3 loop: CASSEQQGMGDVFF. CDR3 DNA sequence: TGTGCCAGCAGTGAACAACAGGGTATGGGTGATGTTTTCTTT.

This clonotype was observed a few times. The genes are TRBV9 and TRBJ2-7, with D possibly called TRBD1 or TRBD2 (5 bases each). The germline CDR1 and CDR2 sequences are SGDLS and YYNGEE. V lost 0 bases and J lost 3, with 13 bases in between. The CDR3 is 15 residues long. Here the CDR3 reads CASSVDGGSNYEQYF. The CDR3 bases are TGTGCCAGCAGCGTAGATGGGGGATCTAACTACGAGCAGTACTTC.

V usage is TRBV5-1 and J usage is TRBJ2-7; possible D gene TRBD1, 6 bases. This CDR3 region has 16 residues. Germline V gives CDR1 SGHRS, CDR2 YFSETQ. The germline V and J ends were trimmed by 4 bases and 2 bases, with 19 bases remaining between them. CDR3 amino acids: CASSSQALGGPYEQYF. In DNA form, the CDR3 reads TGCGCCAGCAGCAGCCAGGCCCTAGGGGGTCCCTACGAGCAGTACTTC.

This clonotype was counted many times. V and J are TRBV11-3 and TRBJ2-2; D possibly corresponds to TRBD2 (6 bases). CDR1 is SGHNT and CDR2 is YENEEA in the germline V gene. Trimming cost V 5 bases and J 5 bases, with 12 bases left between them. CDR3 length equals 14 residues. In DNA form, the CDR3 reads TGTGCCAGCAGCCCGGGACTGGGGACCGGGGAGCTGTTTTTT. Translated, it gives CASSPGLGTGELFF.

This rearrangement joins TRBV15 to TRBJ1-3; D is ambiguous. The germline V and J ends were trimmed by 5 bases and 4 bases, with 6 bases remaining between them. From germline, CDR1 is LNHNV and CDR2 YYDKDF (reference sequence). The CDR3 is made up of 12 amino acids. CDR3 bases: TGTGCCACCAGCGGGCAAGGAAACACCATATATTTT. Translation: CATSGQGNTIYF.

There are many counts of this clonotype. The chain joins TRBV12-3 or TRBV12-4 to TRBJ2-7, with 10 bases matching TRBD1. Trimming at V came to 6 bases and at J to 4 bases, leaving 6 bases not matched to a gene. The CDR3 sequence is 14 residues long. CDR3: CASSLGQGKYEQYF. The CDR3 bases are TGTGCCAGCAGCTTGGGACAGGGGAAATACGAGCAGTACTTC.

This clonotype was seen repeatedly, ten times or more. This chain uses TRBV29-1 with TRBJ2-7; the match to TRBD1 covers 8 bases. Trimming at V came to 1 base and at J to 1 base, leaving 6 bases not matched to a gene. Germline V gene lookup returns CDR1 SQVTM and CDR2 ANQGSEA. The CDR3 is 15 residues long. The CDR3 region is CSVEVTGEFSYEQYF. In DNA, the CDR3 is TGCAGCGTTGAAGTGACAGGGGAATTTTCCTACGAGCAGTACTTC.